This T cell receptor (beta chain) was retrieved from a study of blood T cell repertoires in COVID-19. Study-level information: Samples of COVID-19 (acute and convalescent) were obtained from the United States, Italy and Spain. Sources were T cells, B-cell-depleted T cells, or PBMCs; the material itself was cDNA or gDNA.

Authors' analysis steps: Reference gene primer amplification in the assay estimated nucleated cell counts. Assay: immunoSEQ multiplex PCR; the TCRdb copy retains only in-frame clones and omits some. From that table come the V and J calls and clone size; the DNA was used to work out D and trimming. Of some 150,000 clones listed, approximately 85% are singletons. The germline gives CDR1 KGHSH, CDR2 LQKENI. There are 14 residues in the CDR3. Unmatched junction bases numbered 6, after V lost 4 bases and J lost 6 bases. This sequence originates from a man in his forties with acute or convalescent COVID-19. The chain uses TRBV18 and TRBJ1-5, with 7 positions matching TRBD1. Sequencing input: peripheral blood. CDR3 in amino acids: CASSLQGIGQPQHF. DNA of the CDR3: TGTGCCAGCTCACTACAGGGGATCGGTCAGCCCCAGCATTTT.